This entry lists 32 T cell receptor beta chains sequenced from one sample in a study of shared clonotypes between healthy human individuals. Measured with immunoSEQ multiplex PCR; TCRdb has only the in-frame clones, and not every one. In the table there are 2 million or so clones, 85% to 95% of which are singletons. The sequenced sample was naive CD4+ T cells sorted from blood. Sample subset: CD45RA+ positively selected. These receptors all come from a man aged 18 to 35 in good health.

This chain uses TRBV11-2 with TRBJ1-1; D is unclear. Trimming removed 1 base from V and 4 bases from J, with 4 bases in between. This CDR3 spans 12 amino acids. The germline V gene encodes CDR1 SGHAT and CDR2 FQNNGV. CDR3 sequence: CASSLGRTEAFF. The CDR3 DNA sequence: TGTGCCAGCAGCTTAGGTCGCACTGAAGCTTTCTTT.

This chain links TRBV30 with TRBJ1-2; no reliable D call. This CDR3 contains 15 residues. The germline V gene encodes CDR1 GTSNPN and CDR2 SVGIG (reference sequence). Trimming took off 3 bases at V and 8 bases at J, with 22 bases between the two ends. The CDR3 DNA reads as TGTGCCTGGAGACCCAATCTTAAGGCAGGTGGAGGCTACACCTTC. Amino acids: CAWRPNLKAGGGYTF.

This sequence joins TRBV15 and TRBJ2-7; TRBD1 matches at 9 bases. The V and J ends lost 4 bases and 7 bases, in that order; junction bases with no gene match: 17. Germline assignment: CDR1 LNHNV and CDR2 YYDKDF (reference sequence). CDR3 length: 17 amino acids. DNA for the CDR3: TGTGCCACCAGCAAAGAGCCCCCGGGACAGGGTACGAGAGAGCAGTACTTC. The encoded protein is CATSKEPPGQGTREQYF.

The rearrangement joins TRBV11-2 to TRBJ1-6, with D unclear. Trimming left V 0 bases short and J 10 bases short, with 10 bases between. The germline V gene encodes CDR1 SGHAT and CDR2 FQNNGV. This CDR3 spans 14 amino acids. CDR3 residues: CASSLDFASSPLHF. CDR3 nucleotide sequence: TGTGCCAGCAGCTTAGATTTCGCAAGCTCACCCCTCCACTTT.

This rearrangement joins TRBV6-6 to TRBJ2-7; TRBD2 is a possible D gene (5 bases). The germline V gene encodes CDR1 MNHNY and CDR2 SVGAGI (reference sequence). The CDR3 covers 13 residues. The V end lost 5 bases, the J end lost 2 bases, and 10 bases lay between the germline ends. The CDR3 loop is CASSNGDTYEQYF. The DNA of the CDR3 is TGTGCCAGCAGTAACGGGGATACCTACGAGCAGTACTTC.

The CDR3 sequence: CASSPPVTDTQYF. The CDR3 bases are TGTGCCAGCAGCCCCCCGGTCACAGATACGCAGTATTTT. The rearrangement links TRBV5-4 to TRBJ2-3; D unresolved. The CDR3 runs 13 residues. CDR1 SGHNT and CDR2 YYREEE come from the germline V gene (reference sequence). Trimming stripped 4 bases from V and 2 bases from J, with 8 bases between.

With regard to this clone: Other DNA sequences from this sample encode an identical CDR3 as well. The V and J genes are TRBV5-1 and TRBJ1-5; maybe TRBD1 (5 bases). Germline CDR1 SGHRS, CDR2 YFSETQ. Trimming shortened V by 0 bases and J by 4 bases, and 11 bases separated the two germline ends. CDR3 length: 15 amino acids. CDR3 bases: TGCGCCAGCAGCTTGGAGGCAGGGAATAATCAGCCCCAGCATTTT. Translation gives CASSLEAGNNQPQHF.

The chain combines TRBV23-1 with TRBJ2-7; D perhaps matches TRBD2 (6 bases). TRBV23-1 is an open reading frame, and its role is uncertain. V was shortened by 2 bases and J by 2 bases, with 16 bases between the two germline ends. This CDR3 comprises 16 residues. The DNA for the CDR3 is TGCGCCAGCAGTCAACCCACCGCGGGACTCACCTACGAGCAGTACTTC. Residues: CASSQPTAGLTYEQYF.

The V gene is TRBV18, the J gene TRBJ1-6, with 7 positions matching TRBD1. This CDR3 is 14 amino acids long. The V gene's germline CDR1 is KGHSH and CDR2 LQKENI. Germline trimming cut 6 bases from V and 5 bases from J; bases unmatched to any gene: 4. This CDR3 reads CASSRDRNNSPLHF. The CDR3 nucleotides read TGTGCCAGCTCCCGGGACAGAAATAATTCACCCCTCCACTTT. Full variable domain (missing parts from reference TRBV18 and TRBJ1-6): NAGVMQNPRHLVRRRGQEARLRCSPMKGHSHVYWYRQLPEEGLKFMVYLQKENIIDESGMPKERFSAEFPKEGPSILRIQQVVRGDSAAYFCASSRDRNNSPLHFGNGTRLTVT.

On this clone itself: In the same sample, other DNA sequences code for this CDR3. The CDR3 here is CASSLGQGIGTEAFF. The CDR3, as DNA: TGCGCCAGCAGCTTGGGGCAGGGAATAGGAACTGAAGCTTTCTTT. The chain is built from TRBV5-1 and TRBJ1-1, with D tentatively TRBD1 (5 bases). This CDR3 comprises 15 residues. Deletions cut 0 bases from V and 5 bases from J, with 14 bases between. The germline gives CDR1 SGHRS, CDR2 YFSETQ.

The chain combines TRBV11-1 with TRBJ2-5, with D tentatively TRBD1 (6 bases). Trimming cost V 2 bases and J 1 base, with 17 bases left between them. This CDR3 is 17 amino acids long. The germline gives CDR1 SGHAT, CDR2 FQDESV (reference sequence). CDR3 in DNA: TGTGCCAGCAGCTTACGTACTCTCAGGGGACCCCAAGAGACCCAGTACTTC. This encodes CASSLRTLRGPQETQYF.

The chain links TRBV30 to TRBJ1-5; D gene unclear. Germline V lookup: CDR1 GTSNPN, CDR2 SVGIG (reference sequence). The CDR3 runs to 14 residues. V was shortened by 6 bases and J by 0 bases, with 12 bases between the two germline ends. The CDR3 coding sequence is TGTGCCTGCAAAGGGCAGGCTAGCAATCAGCCCCAGCATTTT. Translating gives CACKGQASNQPQHF.

The genes are TRBV5-1 and TRBJ2-1; 9 positions agree with TRBD1. J was trimmed by 10 bases and V by 1 base; bases with no gene match: 9. Germline loops: CDR1 SGHRS, CDR2 YFSETQ. The CDR3 has 15 amino acids. This CDR3 is CASSLLGQGTGEQFF. DNA of the CDR3: TGCGCCAGCAGCTTGCTAGGACAGGGGACGGGAGAGCAGTTCTTC.

This clone has a single count. This may be a read error: a much more frequent sequence differs by one nucleotide. V gene TRBV10-1 combines with J gene TRBJ2-7; no clear D. Germline CDR1 WNHNN, CDR2 SYGVQD (reference sequence). V was pared by 0 bases and J by 2 bases, with 8 bases between. This CDR3 is 14 amino acids long. The CDR3 spells CASSESSRAYEQYF. CDR3 in DNA: TGCGCCAGCAGTGAGTCGAGCAGAGCCTACGAGCAGTACTTC.

The genes are TRBV7-2 and TRBJ1-1, with D possibly TRBD1 on 6 matching bases. Trimming took off 5 bases at V and 3 bases at J, with 13 bases between the two ends. The CDR3 extends over 14 amino acids. The V gene's germline CDR1 is SGHTA and CDR2 FQGNSA. The chain's CDR3 is CASSKQGGDTEAFF. CDR3 DNA sequence: TGTGCCAGCAGCAAACAGGGCGGGGACACTGAAGCTTTCTTT.

This chain joins TRBV2 and TRBJ1-1; the D gene is possibly TRBD1 (5 bases). This CDR3 has 12 residues. Trimming shortened V by 6 bases and J by 5 bases, and 10 bases separated the two germline ends. Per the germline V gene, CDR1 is SNHLY and CDR2 is FYNNEI. The DNA for the CDR3 is TGTGCCAGCAGATCCAGGGTGACTGAAGCTTTCTTT. Its translation is CASRSRVTEAFF.

This clone was counted once. The V gene is TRBV7-6, the J gene TRBJ2-7; no clear D. Germline values: CDR1 SGHVS, CDR2 FNYEAQ. This CDR3 is built from 12 residues. V gave up 5 bases and J gave up 3 bases, with 8 bases separating them. CDR3 sequence: CASSQVGYEQYF. The DNA for the CDR3 is TGTGCCAGCAGCCAGGTTGGCTACGAGCAGTACTTC.

The CDR3: CASSAGPSTRSTGDTQYF. The DNA of the CDR3 is TGTGCCAGCTCGGCCGGGCCGTCAACGAGGTCGACTGGGGATACGCAGTATTTT. The J gene is TRBJ2-3, the V gene TRBV18; D call uncertain. This CDR3 spans 18 amino acids. The V end lost 6 bases, the J end lost 6 bases, and 28 bases lay between the germline ends. Germline-derived CDR1 and CDR2 are KGHSH and LQKENI.

CDR3 DNA: TGTGCCAGCAGCTTTCGACGGTTGGGGAAGTCCACAGATACGCAGTATTTT. Translating it yields CASSFRRLGKSTDTQYF. The genes are TRBV5-4 and TRBJ2-3; D is uncertain. The CDR3 consists of 17 residues. Germline CDR1 reads SGHNT; CDR2 reads YYREEE (reference sequence). Trimming cost V 2 bases and J 2 bases, with 18 bases left between them.

The chain has TRBV28 and TRBJ2-2; no reliable D call. The CDR3 sequence is 17 residues long. With 4 bases removed from V and 1 base from J, the gap between germline ends came to 16 bases. The germline V gene encodes CDR1 MDHEN and CDR2 SYDVKM. The CDR3 DNA reads as TGTGCCAGCAGTTCCCCTCTCCGAGACAAGAACACCGGGGAGCTGTTTTTT. This codes for CASSSPLRDKNTGELFF.

The gene calls are TRBV7-9 and TRBJ1-2; 9 bases match TRBD1. CDR1 and CDR2 (germline): SEHNR, FQNEAQ (reference sequence). This CDR3 is built from 16 residues. V dropped 5 bases and J dropped 2; count of bases not matched to a gene: 9. CDR3 nucleotides: TGTGCCAGCAGCCAATCGCGACAGGGGGGAAACTATGGCTACACCTTC. Protein product: CASSQSRQGGNYGYTF. Filled out from reference TRBV7-9 and TRBJ1-2, the complete variable domain reads DTGVSQNPRHKITKRGQNVTFRCDPISEHNRLYWYRQTLGQGPEFLTYFQNEAQLEKSRLLSDRFSAERPKGSFSTLEIQRTEQGDSAMYLCASSQSRQGGNYGYTFGSGTRLTVV.

The chain carries TRBV9 and TRBJ2-7, with D perhaps matching TRBD2 (6 bases). The CDR3 spans 16 residues. Trimming pared 0 bases from V and 0 bases from J, leaving 13 bases between. Germline loops: CDR1 SGDLS, CDR2 YYNGEE. Written as DNA, the CDR3 is TGTGCCAGCAGCGTAGCTCCGGCGGGGAGCTCCTACGAGCAGTACTTC. It is translated as CASSVAPAGSSYEQYF.

A note on this clone: Other DNA sequences in the same sample also yield this CDR3. V is TRBV5-1 and J is TRBJ1-1; D unresolved. Trimming stripped 0 bases from V and 4 bases from J, with 10 bases between. This CDR3 contains 14 residues. CDR1 is SGHRS and CDR2 is YFSETQ in the germline V gene. The CDR3 region is CASSLEGLGTEAFF. The CDR3 DNA sequence: TGCGCCAGCAGCTTGGAGGGTCTCGGCACTGAAGCTTTCTTT.

J is TRBJ1-4 and V is TRBV28, with D unresolved. In germline, CDR1 is MDHEN, CDR2 SYDVKM. CDR3 size: 17 residues. V lost 2 bases and J lost 4, with 17 bases in between. This chain's CDR3 is CASSLQAGRNLNEKLFF. The CDR3 region has the DNA TGTGCCAGCAGTTTACAAGCCGGACGGAATCTTAATGAAAAACTGTTTTTT. The complete variable domain, with remaining parts taken from reference TRBV28 and TRBJ1-4, reads DVKVTQSSRYLVKRTGEKVFLECVQDMDHENMFWYRQDPGLGLRLIYFSYDVKMKEKGDIPEGYSVSREKKERFSLILESASTNQTSMYLCASSLQAGRNLNEKLFFGSGTQLSVL.

This clone appeared a few times. The V gene is TRBV6-1, the J gene TRBJ1-5; D may be TRBD1 (6 bases). This CDR3 has 13 residues. Germline lookup yields CDR1 MNHNS and CDR2 SASEGT. Trimming took 3 bases from V and 6 from J, leaving 9 bases between them. The CDR3 DNA follows: TGTGCCAGCAGTGACAGGGGAACTCAGCCCCAGCATTTT. Translated, it gives CASSDRGTQPQHF.

Of note for this clone: The same CDR3 arises from other DNA sequences in this sample as well. The chain has TRBV19 and TRBJ1-5, with D possibly TRBD1 on 6 matching bases. This CDR3 spans 13 amino acids. CDR1 is LNHDA and CDR2 is SQIVND in the germline V gene (reference sequence). V was cut by 9 bases and J by 4 bases, with 13 bases left in between. The CDR3 loop reads CASTGSLNQPQHF. Written as DNA, the CDR3 is TGTGCCAGCACAGGGTCTTTAAATCAGCCCCAGCATTTT.

V and J are TRBV5-4 and TRBJ2-2; D is undetermined. This CDR3 spans 15 amino acids. V gave up 2 bases and J gave up 3 bases, with 11 bases separating them. Germline CDR1 is SGHNT and CDR2 is YYREEE (reference sequence). In nucleotides, the CDR3 is TGTGCCAGCAGCTTCGGCAGACAATACACCGGGGAGCTGTTTTTT. Translated: CASSFGRQYTGELFF. Full variable domain (outside the CDR3, taken from reference TRBV5-4 and TRBJ2-2): ETGVTQSPTHLIKTRGQQVTLRCSSQSGHNTVSWYQQALGQGPQFIFQYYREEENGRGNFPPRFSGLQFPNYSSELNVNALELDDSALYLCASSFGRQYTGELFFGEGSRLTVL.

The chain has TRBV7-9 and TRBJ2-2; TRBD2 matches 10 bases. Germline V gives CDR1 SEHNR, CDR2 FQNEAQ (reference sequence). V trimming: 1 base; J trimming: 6 bases; junction bases outside the gene matches: 5. The CDR3 is 16 amino acids. The chain's CDR3 is CASSLVLAGVSGELFF. The CDR3 coding sequence is TGTGCCAGCAGCTTAGTTCTAGCGGGAGTTTCCGGGGAGCTGTTTTTT.

The rearrangement links TRBV28 to TRBJ1-1; possible D gene TRBD1, 6 bases. The CDR3 has 15 residues. V was pared by 6 bases and J by 4 bases, with 18 bases between. Germline V lookup: CDR1 MDHEN, CDR2 SYDVKM. DNA for the CDR3: TGTGCCAGCAGACCCCCGGGACACAGAACCACTGAAGCTTTCTTT. Protein sequence: CASRPPGHRTTEAFF.

The V gene is TRBV6-5, the J gene TRBJ2-7; TRBD1 matches 10 bases. The CDR3 has 15 residues. J lost 3 bases, V lost 6 bases, and 8 bases had no gene match. CDR1 and CDR2 from the germline V gene are MNHEY and SVGAGI. CDR3 amino acids: CASRPRTGGLYEQYF. CDR3 nucleotides: TGTGCCAGCAGACCTCGGACAGGGGGTCTCTACGAGCAGTACTTC.

The V gene is TRBV28, the J gene TRBJ2-7; 11 bases map to TRBD2. V lost 7 bases to trimming and J lost 2 bases; unmatched junction nucleotides: 4. This CDR3 contains 14 residues. Germline values: CDR1 MDHEN, CDR2 SYDVKM. The CDR3: CASTMTSGAYEQYF. The CDR3, as DNA: TGTGCCAGCACCATGACTAGCGGGGCCTACGAGCAGTACTTC.

The chain joins TRBV4-1 to TRBJ2-7, with 9 bases matching TRBD1. The CDR3 has 15 amino acids. Per germline, CDR1 MGHRA and CDR2 YSYEKL. V shed 4 bases, J shed 1 base, and the junction held 5 bases outside the gene matches. The CDR3 coding sequence is TGCGCCAGCAGCCCAGTGGGACAGGGATCCTACGAGCAGTACTTC. This translates into CASSPVGQGSYEQYF.